The present TCR beta chain was sequenced within a study of T cell responses to AZD1222 COVID-19 vaccine. Findings and caveats of the study: The reported proportion of spike-specific TCRs targeting unmutated variant regions was nearly half.

Measured with immunoSEQ multiplex PCR; TCRdb has only the in-frame clones, and not every one. In the table there are roughly 50,000 clones, more than 70% of which are singletons. Regarding this clone: Its antigen remains unidentified.

V lost 7 bases to trimming and J lost 6 bases, with 13 bases between them. The CDR3 length is 13 residues. Germline V CDR1 and CDR2: LNHDA, SQIVND (reference sequence). This TCR was recovered from an adult in good health. The chain couples TRBV19 to TRBJ1-5; a weak D match, TRBD1 (5 bases). The sample was peripheral blood, taken on day 0 of AZD1222 vaccination. In DNA, the CDR3 is TGTGCCAGTACTAGGGCAGGGAGTCAGCCCCAGCATTTT. Translated: CASTRAGSQPQHF. Drawing the rest from reference TRBV19 and TRBJ1-5, the complete variable domain is DGGITQSPKYLFRKEGQNVTLSCEQNLNHDAMYWYRQDPGQGLRLIYYSQIVNDFQKGDIAEGYSVSREKKESFPLTVTSAQKNPTAFYLCASTRAGSQPQHFGDGTRLSIL.